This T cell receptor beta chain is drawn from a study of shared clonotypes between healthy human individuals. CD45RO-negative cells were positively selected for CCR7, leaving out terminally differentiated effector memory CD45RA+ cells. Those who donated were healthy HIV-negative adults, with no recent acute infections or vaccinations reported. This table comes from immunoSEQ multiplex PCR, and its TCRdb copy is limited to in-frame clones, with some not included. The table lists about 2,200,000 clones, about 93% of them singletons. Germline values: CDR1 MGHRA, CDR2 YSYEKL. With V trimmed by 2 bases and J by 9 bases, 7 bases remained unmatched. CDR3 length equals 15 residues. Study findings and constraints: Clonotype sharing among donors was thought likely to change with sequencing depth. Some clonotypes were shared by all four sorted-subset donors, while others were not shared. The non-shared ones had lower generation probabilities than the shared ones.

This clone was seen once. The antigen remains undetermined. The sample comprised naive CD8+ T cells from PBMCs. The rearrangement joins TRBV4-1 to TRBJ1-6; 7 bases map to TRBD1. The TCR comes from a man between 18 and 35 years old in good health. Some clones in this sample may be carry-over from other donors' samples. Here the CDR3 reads CASSQRQGPTSPLHF. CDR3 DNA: TGCGCCAGCAGCCAACGACAGGGACCCACTTCACCCCTCCACTTT.